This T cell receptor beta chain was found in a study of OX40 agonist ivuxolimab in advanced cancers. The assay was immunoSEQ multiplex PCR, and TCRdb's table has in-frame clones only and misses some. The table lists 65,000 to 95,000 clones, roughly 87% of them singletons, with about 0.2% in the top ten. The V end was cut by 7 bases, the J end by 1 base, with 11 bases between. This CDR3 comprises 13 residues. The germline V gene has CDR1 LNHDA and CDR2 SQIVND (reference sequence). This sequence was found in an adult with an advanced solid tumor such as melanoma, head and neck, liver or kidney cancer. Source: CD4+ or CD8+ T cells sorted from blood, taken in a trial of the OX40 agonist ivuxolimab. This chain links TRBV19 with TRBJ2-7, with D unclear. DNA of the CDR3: TGTGCCAGTAAACCCAGCTCATCCTACGAGCAGTACTTC. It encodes CASKPSSSYEQYF.